This passage covers 19 T cell receptor beta chains from one sample sequenced in a study of T cell responses to AZD1222 COVID-19 vaccine (dated by TCRdb to about 2021). The method was the immunoSEQ multiplex PCR assay. The source is immuneACCESS, and TCRdb retained only in-frame sequences with V and J called. Part of the clones is not carried over; for the studies checked, unresolved V genes explain less than half of this, and the remainder is unexplained. Here the sample has roughly 140,000 clones; just over 90% occur a single time. The ten biggest clones cover under 2% of the sample. Per the publication, the time point label means: baseline before first vaccination. The source was peripheral blood, collected on day 0 of AZD1222 vaccination. All receptors derive from an adult in good health.

The CDR3 DNA sequence: TGTGCCTGGAACACAGGGGGGAGCTCTGGAAACACCATATATTTT. Translated: CAWNTGGSSGNTIYF. The chain recombines TRBV30 with TRBJ1-3; 8 nucleotides align to TRBD1. The CDR3 is 15 amino acids. Losses at the gene ends were 4 bases for V and 0 bases for J; bases not matched to a gene: 5. Germline assignment: CDR1 GTSNPN and CDR2 SVGIG (reference sequence).

The genes are TRBV18 and TRBJ2-3; the D gene is possibly TRBD2 (5 bases). Per germline, CDR1 KGHSH and CDR2 LQKENI. V was clipped by 1 base and J by 0 bases, with 11 bases between them. This CDR3 region has 16 residues. The CDR3 protein is CASSPRTRTSTDTQYF. The CDR3 DNA follows: TGTGCCAGCTCACCACGGACTCGGACTAGCACAGATACGCAGTATTTT.

The genes are TRBV2 and TRBJ2-5; 7 positions match TRBD1. Germline CDR1 is SNHLY and CDR2 is FYNNEI. The CDR3 has 14 amino acids. J gave up 3 bases and V 5 bases, and 6 bases lay outside the gene matches. Here the CDR3 reads CASSYETGKETQYF. The CDR3, as DNA: TGTGCCAGCAGTTACGAGACAGGGAAAGAGACCCAGTACTTC.

The chain links TRBV30 to TRBJ1-6, with D possibly TRBD1 on 5 matching bases. CDR3 length equals 13 residues. CDR1 and CDR2 (germline): GTSNPN, SVGIG (reference sequence). V dropped 0 bases and J dropped 7 bases, with 7 bases sitting between them. CDR3 in DNA: TGTGCCTGGAGTGTCCCAGGGAATTCACCCCTCCACTTT. Translating it yields CAWSVPGNSPLHF.

This chain connects TRBV7-8 to TRBJ1-6; 8 nucleotides align to TRBD1. CDR1 and CDR2 from the germline V gene are SGHVS and FQNEAQ. The CDR3 contains 16 residues. J gave up 9 bases and V 0 bases, and 7 bases lay outside the gene matches. CDR3 DNA: TGTGCCAGCAGCTTAGCAGCTGGACAGGGAGGTTCACCCCTCCACTTT. Its translation is CASSLAAGQGGSPLHF.

This rearrangement joins TRBV18 to TRBJ1-6, with 9 bases identical to TRBD1. This CDR3 has 15 amino acids. With V trimmed by 3 bases and J by 5 bases, 2 bases remained unmatched. CDR1 is KGHSH, CDR2 LQKENI, per germline. The CDR3 loop reads CASSPGQGDNSPLHF. CDR3 nucleotide sequence: TGTGCCAGCTCACCGGGACAGGGCGATAATTCACCCCTCCACTTT.

This chain joins TRBV27 and TRBJ1-6; D not certain. The CDR3 is made up of 16 amino acids. Trimming pared 6 bases from V and 8 bases from J, leaving 20 bases between. Germline lookup yields CDR1 MNHEY and CDR2 SMNVEV (reference sequence). The CDR3 sequence: CASRDYQEAFDSPLHF. The CDR3 region has the DNA TGTGCCAGCAGGGACTATCAAGAAGCCTTCGATTCACCCCTCCACTTT.

The V and J genes are TRBV7-8 and TRBJ2-7, with unresolved D. Germline lookup yields CDR1 SGHVS and CDR2 FQNEAQ. CDR3 size: 13 residues. V was shortened by 1 base and J by 7 bases, with 11 bases between the two germline ends. DNA of the CDR3: TGTGCCAGCAGCTTAGAACTTCTCCCTGAGCAGTACTTC. Protein product: CASSLELLPEQYF.

The V and J genes are TRBV27 and TRBJ1-4; TRBD1 is a possible D gene (5 bases). V shed 5 bases and J shed 7 bases, with 8 bases lying between them. This CDR3 is built from 12 residues. Germline V lookup: CDR1 MNHEY, CDR2 SMNVEV (reference sequence). The CDR3 coding sequence is TGTGCCAGCAGTCAGAGGGGTGAAAAACTGTTTTTT. Translating it yields CASSQRGEKLFF. The entire variable domain, with the rest obtained from reference TRBV27 and TRBJ1-4, is as follows: EAQVTQNPRYLITVTGKKLTVTCSQNMNHEYMSWYRQDPGLGLRQIYYSMNVEVTDKGDVPEGYKVSRKEKRNFPLILESPSPNQTSLYFCASSQRGEKLFFGSGTQLSVL.

The CDR3 bases are TGTGCCTGGACAGCGGGGATGGGTGATACGCAGTATTTT. This translates into CAWTAGMGDTQYF. This rearrangement joins TRBV30 to TRBJ2-3, with 7 bases lining up with TRBD2. Germline loops: CDR1 GTSNPN, CDR2 SVGIG (reference sequence). Trimming took 4 bases from V and 6 from J; bases not matched to a gene: 7. This CDR3 is 13 amino acids long.

This rearrangement joins TRBV4-1 to TRBJ1-2; no reliable D call. V lost 0 bases to trimming and J lost 7 bases, with 15 bases between them. Germline V gene sequence: CDR1 MGHRA, CDR2 YSYEKL. This CDR3 region has 15 residues. The CDR3 coding sequence is TGCGCCAGCAGCCAAGACCAAGGGTTATCGGGTGGCTACACCTTC. Translated, it gives CASSQDQGLSGGYTF.

The CDR3 coding sequence is TGTGCCAGCAGCCACCTAGGGACAGGCGGCACTGAAGCTTTCTTT. Protein product: CASSHLGTGGTEAFF. The V gene is TRBV3-1 (or the pseudogene TRBV3-2), the J gene TRBJ1-1; 8 positions match TRBD1. Germline V CDR1 and CDR2: LGHDT, YNNKEL (reference sequence). Losses at the gene ends were 3 bases for V and 4 bases for J; bases not matched to a gene: 7. The length of the CDR3 is 15 residues.

This sequence joins TRBV2 and TRBJ1-3, with D unclear. The CDR3 covers 16 residues. Germline-derived CDR1 and CDR2 are SNHLY and FYNNEI. Deletions cut 4 bases from V and 0 bases from J, with 13 bases between. CDR3 region: CASSVSFLSSGNTIYF. The CDR3 nucleotides are TGTGCCAGCAGTGTTAGTTTTCTTAGCTCTGGAAACACCATATATTTT. The entire variable domain, with the rest obtained from reference TRBV2 and TRBJ1-3, is as follows: EPEVTQTPSHQVTQMGQEVILRCVPISNHLYFYWYRQILGQKVEFLVSFYNNEISEKSEIFDDQFSVERPDGSNFTLKIRSTKLEDSAMYFCASSVSFLSSGNTIYFGEGSWLTVV.

V is TRBV9 and J is TRBJ2-1, with 7 bases lining up with TRBD2. Germline values: CDR1 SGDLS, CDR2 YYNGEE. This CDR3 has 15 amino acids. V shed 3 bases, J shed 4 bases, and the junction held 7 bases outside the gene matches. CDR3 sequence: CASSAEAGPYNEQFF. For the CDR3, the DNA is TGTGCCAGCAGCGCCGAAGCGGGGCCTTACAATGAGCAGTTCTTC.

The genes are TRBV7-3 and TRBJ2-5; 10 bases align to TRBD1. The J segment lost 4 bases and the V segment lost 5 bases, leaving 7 bases of the junction unmatched. In germline, CDR1 is SGHTA, CDR2 FQGTGA. This CDR3 comprises 15 residues. This CDR3 is CASSPGTGVTETQYF. CDR3 coding DNA: TGTGCCAGCAGCCCTGGGACAGGGGTAACAGAGACCCAGTACTTC.

The CDR3 DNA reads as TGTGCCAGCAGTTTCGACAGGTCTAGCAATCAGCCCCAGCATTTT. Amino acids: CASSFDRSSNQPQHF. The chain employs TRBV4-2 and TRBJ1-5, with D possibly TRBD1 on 6 matching bases. The CDR3 loop spans 15 amino acids. Germline lookup yields CDR1 LGHNA and CDR2 YNFKEQ. V was pared by 6 bases and J by 0 bases, with 12 bases between.

This clone was detected only once. The J gene is TRBJ2-1, the V gene TRBV7-9, with D uncertain. In germline, CDR1 is SEHNR, CDR2 FQNEAQ (reference sequence). V lost 3 bases, J lost 8 bases, and 8 bases lay in between. The CDR3 totals 12 residues. The CDR3 DNA follows: TGTGCCAGCAGCTTGGGCGGTGATGAGCAGTTCTTC. Translation: CASSLGGDEQFF.

The J gene is TRBJ1-4, the V gene TRBV19; D remains ambiguous. This CDR3 contains 15 residues. Trimming took 5 bases from V and 5 from J, leaving 15 bases between them. The germline V gene has CDR1 LNHDA and CDR2 SQIVND (reference sequence). CDR3 DNA sequence: TGTGCCAGTAGTCCCTGGGCCGACGGAAATGAAAAACTGTTTTTT. Amino acid sequence: CASSPWADGNEKLFF.

The CDR3 spells CASGLLRTGLNNQPQHF. CDR3 bases: TGTGCTAGTGGTTTGTTAAGGACAGGGCTAAACAATCAGCCCCAGCATTTT. The chain recombines TRBV12-5 with TRBJ1-5; 8 bases align to TRBD1. The CDR3 is made up of 17 amino acids. With 2 bases clipped from V and 3 bases from J, the junction kept 9 bases outside the gene matches. CDR1 and CDR2 from the germline V gene are LGHNT and FRNRAP.